This T cell receptor (beta chain) was sequenced during a study of blood T cell repertoires in COVID-19. Turning to the study itself: COVID-19 samples from acute and convalescent phases originated in the United States, Italy and Spain. The cDNA or gDNA used as material had been derived from T cells, B-cell-depleted T cells, or PBMCs.

In the authors' methods: Amplification of reference gene primers was used by the study to estimate nucleated cell counts. Profiled with immunoSEQ multiplex PCR; TCRdb holds only in-frame clones, not every one. The DNA was the basis for D and trimming; V, J and clone size are from that table. Of some 150,000 clones listed, about 86% are singletons. Trimming removed 9 bases at V and 10 bases at J, with 19 bases between. The germline gives CDR1 MNHNS, CDR2 SASEGT. The CDR3 length is 14 residues. The sequencing input was peripheral blood. This TCR derives from an elderly woman in a cohort sampled during active or convalescent COVID-19. This rearrangement joins TRBV6-1 to TRBJ1-6, with D maybe TRBD1 (6 bases). CDR3 sequence (DNA): TGTGCCAGTAAAATACGGGACACATACTCACCCCTCCACTTT. Amino acid sequence: CASKIRDTYSPLHF.